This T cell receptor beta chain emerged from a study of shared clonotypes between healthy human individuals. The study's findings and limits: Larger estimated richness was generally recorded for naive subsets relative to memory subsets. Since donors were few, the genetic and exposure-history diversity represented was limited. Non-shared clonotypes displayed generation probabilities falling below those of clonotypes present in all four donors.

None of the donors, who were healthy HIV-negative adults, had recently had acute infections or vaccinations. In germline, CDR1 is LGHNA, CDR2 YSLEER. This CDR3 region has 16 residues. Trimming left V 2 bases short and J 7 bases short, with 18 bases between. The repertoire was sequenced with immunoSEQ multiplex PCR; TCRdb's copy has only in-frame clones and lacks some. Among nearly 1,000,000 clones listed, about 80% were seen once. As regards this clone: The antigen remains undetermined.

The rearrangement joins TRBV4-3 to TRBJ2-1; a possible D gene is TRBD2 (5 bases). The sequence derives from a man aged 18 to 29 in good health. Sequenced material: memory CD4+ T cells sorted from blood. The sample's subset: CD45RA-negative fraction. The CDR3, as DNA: TGCGCCAGCAGCCAACTTAAGACTGCGTCGGGAAATGAGCAGTTCTTC. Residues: CASSQLKTASGNEQFF.